The 30 T cell receptor beta chains below all came from one sample that was sequenced in a study of STAT5B mutations in CD4+ large granular lymphocyte leukemia. TCRdb's copy holds only in-frame clones and misses some; the assay was immunoSEQ multiplex PCR. The sample yields about 35,000 clones, about 65% seen once. Sequences were obtained from CD4+ T cells from blood buffy coats. The origin of the receptors is a human donor in good health.

The rearrangement uses TRBV6-5 and TRBJ1-2; 8 bases align to TRBD1. The CDR3 sequence is 15 residues long. V gave up 2 bases and J gave up 2 bases; unmatched junction bases: 4. CDR1 MNHEY and CDR2 SVGAGI come from the germline V gene. CDR3 sequence reads: CASSYGQGYNYGYTF. The CDR3 DNA reads as TGTGCCAGCAGTTACGGACAGGGATACAACTATGGCTACACCTTC.

This chain links TRBV19 with TRBJ2-1; TRBD2 matches at 7 bases. From germline, CDR1 is LNHDA and CDR2 SQIVND (reference sequence). The CDR3 runs to 13 residues. V dropped 5 bases and J dropped 4; count of bases not matched to a gene: 2. DNA for the CDR3: TGTGCCAGTAGTGTAGCGGGTTACAATGAGCAGTTCTTC. Translating gives CASSVAGYNEQFF.

V is TRBV9 and J is TRBJ1-2; D might be TRBD1 (5 bases). V was shortened by 4 bases and J by 4 bases, with 17 bases between the two germline ends. Per germline, CDR1 SGDLS and CDR2 YYNGEE. The length of the CDR3 is 15 residues. CDR3 coding DNA: TGTGCCAGCAGCCCCGAGACCTCAGGGAGCTATGGCTACACCTTC. Encoded protein: CASSPETSGSYGYTF.

This clone was detected only a few times. V and J are TRBV19 and TRBJ1-1, with D perhaps TRBD1 (5 bases). V was pared by 5 bases and J by 2 bases, with 15 bases between. Per germline, CDR1 LNHDA and CDR2 SQIVND (reference sequence). The CDR3 runs 15 residues. CDR3 region: CASSRTPEPNTEAFF. The CDR3, as DNA: TGTGCCAGTAGTCGGACACCCGAGCCTAACACTGAAGCTTTCTTT. Looking up the rest from reference TRBV19 and TRBJ1-1 gives the full variable domain: DGGITQSPKYLFRKEGQNVTLSCEQNLNHDAMYWYRQDPGQGLRLIYYSQIVNDFQKGDIAEGYSVSREKKESFPLTVTSAQKNPTAFYLCASSRTPEPNTEAFFGQGTRLTVV.

This sequence joins TRBV18 and TRBJ2-1; 10 nucleotides match TRBD2. V dropped 5 bases and J dropped 3; count of bases not matched to a gene: 10. This CDR3 is 17 amino acids long. Germline V CDR1 and CDR2: KGHSH, LQKENI. The CDR3 loop reads CASSEMDSGGNYNEQFF. CDR3 bases: TGTGCCAGCTCAGAAATGGATAGCGGGGGGAACTACAATGAGCAGTTCTTC.

The chain is built from TRBV19 and TRBJ2-1; D is uncertain. With 5 bases removed from V and 5 bases from J, the gap between germline ends came to 10 bases. Germline V gives CDR1 LNHDA, CDR2 SQIVND (reference sequence). CDR3 size: 13 residues. The CDR3 coding sequence is TGTGCCAGTAGTGTAGTGAAAAACAATGAGCAGTTCTTC. Its protein product is CASSVVKNNEQFF. Supplemented by reference TRBV19 and TRBJ2-1, the full variable domain reads DGGITQSPKYLFRKEGQNVTLSCEQNLNHDAMYWYRQDPGQGLRLIYYSQIVNDFQKGDIAEGYSVSREKKESFPLTVTSAQKNPTAFYLCASSVVKNNEQFFGPGTRLTVL.

The chain uses TRBV7-9 and TRBJ1-5; D perhaps matches TRBD1 (5 bases). The CDR3 totals 15 residues. Germline assignment: CDR1 SEHNR and CDR2 FQNEAQ (reference sequence). The ends were cut back, 8 bases at V and 0 bases at J, with 14 bases in the middle. The CDR3 nucleotides read TGTGCCAGCGGACATTCAAGGGGTAGCAATCAGCCCCAGCATTTT. This translates into CASGHSRGSNQPQHF.

The rearrangement joins TRBV10-3 to TRBJ1-1, with D perhaps matching TRBD1 (5 bases). Germline CDR1 reads ENHRY; CDR2 reads SYGVKD. V was shortened by 7 bases and J by 1 base, with 10 bases between the two germline ends. This CDR3 has 13 residues. This chain's CDR3 is CAITQTENTEAFF. The CDR3 nucleotides are TGTGCCATCACACAGACAGAGAACACTGAAGCTTTCTTT.

The rearrangement uses TRBV13 and TRBJ2-7, with 10 bases aligning to TRBD2. Trimming at V came to 5 bases and at J to 1 base, leaving 17 bases not matched to a gene. The CDR3 loop spans 19 amino acids. Germline V CDR1 and CDR2: PRHDT, FYEKMQ (reference sequence). The CDR3 loop reads CASSPRAPISGGISYEQYF. DNA of the CDR3: TGTGCCAGCAGCCCCAGGGCCCCCATTAGCGGGGGGATTTCCTACGAGCAGTACTTC.

The V call is TRBV28, the J call TRBJ1-2, with D unresolved. The V and J ends lost 5 bases and 8 bases respectively, with 15 bases between them. The CDR3 has 13 residues. In germline, CDR1 is MDHEN, CDR2 SYDVKM. DNA for the CDR3: TGTGCCAGCAGTAGTAAAGGGCTCAACGGCTACACCTTC. Its translation is CASSSKGLNGYTF.

The chain employs TRBV6-1 and TRBJ1-6; possible D gene TRBD1, 6 bases. V dropped 5 bases and J dropped 5 bases, with 13 bases sitting between them. This CDR3 is built from 15 residues. Germline lookup yields CDR1 MNHNS and CDR2 SASEGT. The CDR3 here is CASSNRDINNSPLHF. The CDR3 DNA follows: TGTGCCAGCAGTAACCGGGACATAAATAATTCACCCCTCCACTTT.

V is TRBV7-9 and J is TRBJ2-3, with TRBD2 matching over 11 bases. V shed 4 bases and J 2 bases; nucleotides not matched to a gene: 2. Germline V CDR1 and CDR2: SEHNR, FQNEAQ (reference sequence). This CDR3 region has 15 residues. CDR3 sequence reads: CASSSTSGNTDTQYF. The CDR3 DNA reads TGTGCCAGCAGCTCGACTAGCGGGAACACAGATACGCAGTATTTT.

The rearrangement links TRBV9 to TRBJ1-2; weak D call: TRBD1 (5 bases). Deletions cut 4 bases from V and 5 bases from J, with 18 bases between. This CDR3 spans 15 amino acids. Germline V gene sequence: CDR1 SGDLS, CDR2 YYNGEE. The CDR3 bases are TGTGCCAGCAGCCCGGACATAAGCTTTGGATATGGCTACACCTTC. Amino acid sequence: CASSPDISFGYGYTF.

This clone came up once. This chain connects TRBV7-9 to TRBJ2-3, with 9 bases aligning to TRBD1. V dropped 1 base and J dropped 4; count of bases not matched to a gene: 6. This CDR3 is built from 16 residues. The V gene's germline CDR1 is SEHNR and CDR2 FQNEAQ (reference sequence). The CDR3 region is CASSLVQGAFADTQYF. The CDR3 nucleotides are TGTGCCAGCAGCTTAGTACAGGGGGCGTTTGCAGATACGCAGTATTTT. The complete variable domain, with remaining parts taken from reference TRBV7-9 and TRBJ2-3, reads DTGVSQNPRHKITKRGQNVTFRCDPISEHNRLYWYRQTLGQGPEFLTYFQNEAQLEKSRLLSDRFSAERPKGSFSTLEIQRTEQGDSAMYLCASSLVQGAFADTQYFGPGTRLTVL.

This clone was counted a few times. This chain connects TRBV28 to TRBJ1-6; D is unresolved. Germline assignment: CDR1 MDHEN and CDR2 SYDVKM. The CDR3 length is 11 residues. Trimming left V 8 bases short and J 7 bases short, with 6 bases between. Here the CDR3 DNA reads TGTGCCAGCGCGGGAAATTCACCCCTCCACTTT. As protein: CASAGNSPLHF.

J is TRBJ2-7 and V is TRBV11-3; TRBD1 might be the D (6 bases). CDR1 is SGHNT and CDR2 is YENEEA in the germline V gene. Trimming pared 5 bases from V and 3 bases from J, leaving 17 bases between. The CDR3 spans 15 residues. For the CDR3, the DNA is TGTGCCAGCAGCCCTCAAACTGGGACACTCTACGAGCAGTACTTC. Its protein is CASSPQTGTLYEQYF.

A few counts support this clone. J is TRBJ1-2 and V is TRBV4-1; D perhaps matches TRBD1 (6 bases). The V and J ends lost 0 bases and 2 bases respectively, with 10 bases between them. CDR3 length: 15 residues. CDR1 is MGHRA and CDR2 is YSYEKL in the germline V gene. The CDR3 coding sequence is TGCGCCAGCAGCCAAGACAGGGACATCAACTATGGCTACACCTTC. It encodes CASSQDRDINYGYTF.

This chain uses TRBV7-9 with TRBJ2-2; D is perhaps TRBD1 or TRBD2 (5 bases each). With 5 bases removed from V and 4 bases from J, the gap between germline ends came to 20 bases. The CDR3 consists of 17 residues. Germline V CDR1 and CDR2: SEHNR, FQNEAQ (reference sequence). CDR3 bases: TGTGCCAGCAGCCCCTCCGGGGCAGGGTCGGTCACCGGGGAGCTGTTTTTT. This gives the protein CASSPSGAGSVTGELFF.

V is TRBV28 and J is TRBJ2-7; 11 nucleotides align to TRBD2. Germline lookup yields CDR1 MDHEN and CDR2 SYDVKM. CDR3 length: 14 residues. V lost 7 bases, J lost 0 bases, and 2 bases stayed unmatched. CDR3: CASIAGGSSYEQYF. CDR3 nucleotide sequence: TGTGCCAGCATAGCGGGGGGGAGCTCCTACGAGCAGTACTTC.

This sequence joins TRBV6-4 and TRBJ1-5; 9 nucleotides align to TRBD1. Germline-derived CDR1 and CDR2 are MRHNA and SNTAGT. The CDR3 runs 16 residues. The junction had 6 bases not matched to a gene; V was cut back by 2 bases and J by 4 bases. CDR3 DNA: TGTGCCAGCAGTGACACCCGGGACAGGGAAAATCAGCCCCAGCATTTT. The encoded protein is CASSDTRDRENQPQHF.

This clone was observed a few times. This rearrangement joins TRBV11-2 to TRBJ1-1; unclear D gene. Deletions cut 2 bases from V and 8 bases from J, with 9 bases between. CDR1 and CDR2 from the germline V gene are SGHAT and FQNNGV. The length of the CDR3 is 12 residues. The CDR3 is CASSLFYREAFF. The CDR3 coding sequence is TGTGCCAGCAGCTTATTTTACAGAGAAGCTTTCTTT.

The rearrangement links TRBV2 to TRBJ1-2; no clear D gene. The CDR3 length is 16 residues. CDR1 and CDR2 from the germline V gene are SNHLY and FYNNEI. V shed 5 bases and J shed 2 bases, with 18 bases lying between them. The CDR3 loop is CASSPPGGFGNYGYTF. CDR3 coding DNA: TGTGCCAGCAGTCCCCCGGGTGGTTTTGGCAACTATGGCTACACCTTC.

This clone was detected only a few times. This rearrangement joins TRBV29-1 to TRBJ2-5, with TRBD2 matching over 11 bases. Germline values: CDR1 SQVTM, CDR2 ANQGSEA. The ends lost 4 bases at V and 1 base at J; junction bases unmatched: 2. CDR3 size: 14 residues. The CDR3 DNA follows: TGCAGCGTTGCTAGCGGGGGGCCCCAAGAGACCCAGTACTTC. Translating gives CSVASGGPQETQYF. Filled out from reference TRBV29-1 and TRBJ2-5, the complete variable domain reads SAVISQKPSRDICQRGTSLTIQCQVDSQVTMMFWYRQQPGQSLTLIATANQGSEATYESGFVIDKFPISRPNLTFSTLTVSNMSPEDSSIYLCSVASGGPQETQYFGPGTRLLVL.

The chain combines TRBV7-9 with TRBJ1-2, with a tentative D call TRBD1 (6 bases). Germline CDR1 reads SEHNR; CDR2 reads FQNEAQ (reference sequence). This CDR3 is built from 11 residues. Deletions cut 4 bases from V and 12 bases from J, with 12 bases between. As DNA, the CDR3 is TGTGCCAGCAGCTCCCGGGACATTCACACCTTC. Amino acids: CASSSRDIHTF.

The CDR3 sequence: CASSPDRGSYNEQFF. The CDR3 DNA is TGTGCCAGCAGCCCGGACAGGGGATCCTACAATGAGCAGTTCTTC. The chain couples TRBV5-4 to TRBJ2-1, with 9 nucleotides matching TRBD1. From germline, CDR1 is SGHNT and CDR2 YYREEE (reference sequence). This CDR3 is 15 amino acids long. Losses at the gene ends were 4 bases for V and 1 base for J; bases not matched to a gene: 3.

This CDR3 reads CASSQGHDTEAFF. CDR3 nucleotide sequence: TGTGCCAGCAGCCAGGGGCATGACACTGAAGCTTTCTTT. The gene calls are TRBV14 and TRBJ1-1; a possible D gene is TRBD1 (5 bases). The CDR3 length is 13 residues. Trimming left V 3 bases short and J 3 bases short, with 8 bases between. Per germline, CDR1 SGHDN and CDR2 FVKESK.

V usage is TRBV7-2 and J usage is TRBJ2-5; 12 positions agree with TRBD2. This CDR3 comprises 15 residues. Germline CDR1 reads SGHTA; CDR2 reads FQGNSA. Losses at the gene ends were 6 bases for V and 7 bases for J; bases not matched to a gene: 9. CDR3 residues: CASSQRLAGVWTQYF. The CDR3 coding sequence is TGTGCCAGCAGTCAAAGACTAGCGGGGGTCTGGACCCAGTACTTC.

The chain is built from TRBV11-2 and TRBJ2-5, with 9 nucleotides matching TRBD1. With 6 bases clipped from V and 5 bases from J, the junction kept 7 bases outside the gene matches. This CDR3 is 14 amino acids long. Germline CDR1 reads SGHAT; CDR2 reads FQNNGV. This CDR3 reads CASRGDRVLETQYF. CDR3 nucleotides: TGTGCCAGCAGGGGGGACAGGGTTCTGGAGACCCAGTACTTC.

The chain employs TRBV7-9 and TRBJ2-1; D not certain. The V end lost 3 bases, the J end lost 6 bases, and 15 bases lay between the germline ends. CDR1 is SEHNR and CDR2 is FQNEAQ in the germline V gene (reference sequence). The CDR3 is 15 amino acids. In DNA, the CDR3 is TGTGCCAGCAGCTTGGGAAGGCAAAGGCTCAATGAGCAGTTCTTC. Translation: CASSLGRQRLNEQFF.

This clone was counted a single time. V gene TRBV7-3 combines with J gene TRBJ2-3; TRBD2 matches 9 bases. There are 16 residues in the CDR3. Germline V gene lookup returns CDR1 SGHTA and CDR2 FQGTGA. Trimming at V came to 3 bases and at J to 2 bases, leaving 6 bases not matched to a gene. The CDR3 here is CASSLGAGGPTDTQYF. The CDR3 nucleotides are TGTGCCAGCAGCTTGGGAGCGGGGGGCCCCACAGATACGCAGTATTTT.